The 5 T cell receptor beta chains below were found in one sample sequenced in a study of beta chain features in type 1 diabetes. Whole-study results and caveats: All four CD4+ subsets of Type 1 diabetes patients contained TCRB CDR3s that were moderately but significantly shorter.

The isolated RNA, all of it, was reverse transcribed, so expressed TCRB transcripts were what got sequenced. Sequencing used immunoSEQ multiplex PCR; TCRdb keeps in-frame clones, though not all of them. Among 550,000 to 850,000 clones listed, roughly 13% were seen once. No antigen is known for these receptors. The sequenced sample was naive CD4+ T cells from blood. The receptors originated from a man aged 18 to 29 with type 1 diabetes.

There are a few counts of this clone. The chain couples TRBV30 to TRBJ1-2; TRBD1 is a possible D gene (6 bases). This CDR3 comprises 13 residues. CDR1 and CDR2 from the germline V gene are GTSNPN and SVGIG (reference sequence). Between the trimmed V and J ends, which lost 3 bases and 4 bases, there was a span of 12 bases. Written as DNA, the CDR3 is TGTGCCTGGAGATATGGACAGACCTATGGCTACACCTTC. This translates into CAWRYGQTYGYTF.

The chain joins TRBV10-1 to TRBJ1-1, with 9 bases aligning to TRBD1. Germline V gene lookup returns CDR1 WNHNN and CDR2 SYGVQD (reference sequence). Trimming cost V 3 bases and J 11 bases; bases outside gene matches: 4. The CDR3 spans 12 residues. The CDR3 here is CASSERDRAAFF. The CDR3 DNA sequence: TGCGCCAGCAGTGAAAGGGACAGGGCGGCTTTCTTT.

The V and J genes are TRBV7-8 and TRBJ1-2, with D perhaps matching TRBD1 (5 bases). Germline V gene sequence: CDR1 SGHVS, CDR2 FQNEAQ. Trimming left V 4 bases short and J 3 bases short, with 12 bases between. This CDR3 contains 14 residues. CDR3 loop: CASSSQDHYYGYTF. CDR3 nucleotide sequence: TGTGCCAGCAGCTCACAGGACCACTACTATGGCTACACCTTC.

The rearrangement uses TRBV4-1 and TRBJ2-3; TRBD2 might be the D (5 bases). The V end lost 0 bases, the J end lost 4 bases, and 11 bases lay between the germline ends. The CDR3 contains 15 residues. Germline lookup yields CDR1 MGHRA and CDR2 YSYEKL. CDR3 in amino acids: CASSQDPSPADTQYF. The DNA for the CDR3 is TGCGCCAGCAGCCAAGATCCTAGCCCCGCAGATACGCAGTATTTT.

The rearrangement uses TRBV7-2 and TRBJ2-5; 11 bases align to TRBD2. CDR1 and CDR2 from the germline V gene are SGHTA and FQGNSA. Unmatched junction bases numbered 5, after V lost 5 bases and J lost 3 bases. The CDR3 spans 15 residues. The CDR3 sequence: CASSPHSGGEETQYF. The CDR3 nucleotides read TGTGCCAGCAGCCCGCATAGCGGGGGGGAAGAGACCCAGTACTTC.